Following are 32 T cell receptor beta chains from one sample sequenced in a study of T cells after yellow fever vaccination. TCRdb reprocessed the 5' RACE reads with MiXCR, giving one entry per CDR3 protein. The repertoire has over 300,000 distinct CDR3 sequences, roughly 4% of them found once; the top ten carry 20% to 25%. The material was PBMCs, obtained on the day of the yellow fever booster vaccination. The receptors stem from a man between 18 and 35 years old who received the YFV17D yellow fever vaccine.

Many counts were recorded for this clonotype. This chain uses TRBV28 with TRBJ1-2, with D maybe TRBD1 (5 bases). Germline-derived CDR1 and CDR2 are MDHEN and SYDVKM. The V end lost 3 bases, the J end lost 5 bases, and 13 bases lay between the germline ends. CDR3 length: 14 residues. This chain's CDR3 is CASSFRAFWYGYTF. CDR3 in DNA: TGTGCCAGCAGTTTCAGGGCGTTTTGGTATGGCTACACCTTC.

This clonotype was seen many times. This chain uses TRBV28 with TRBJ1-5; 7 bases line up with TRBD1. Germline CDR1 is MDHEN and CDR2 is SYDVKM. The V gene end was trimmed by 6 bases and the J gene end by 6 bases; junction bases not matched to a gene: 8. The CDR3 consists of 14 residues. CDR3 in DNA: TGTGCCAGCAGGCGAGACAGGGCACGTCAGCCCCAGCATTTT. Residues: CASRRDRARQPQHF.

This clonotype was picked up many times. This sequence joins TRBV7-2 and TRBJ1-4, with D possibly being TRBD1 (5 bases). This CDR3 comprises 15 residues. From germline, CDR1 is SGHTA and CDR2 FQGNSA. V was cut by 5 bases and J by 6 bases, with 16 bases left in between. DNA for the CDR3: TGTGCCAGCAGCCCCTACCCCGGGGGGGATGAAAAACTGTTTTTT. It yields the protein CASSPYPGGDEKLFF.

This clonotype was detected a few times. This sequence joins TRBV20-1 and TRBJ1-3; D not resolved. The V end lost 0 bases, the J end lost 0 bases, and 15 bases lay between the germline ends. The length of the CDR3 is 17 residues. The germline gives CDR1 DFQATT, CDR2 SNEGSKA (reference sequence). The CDR3 coding sequence is TGCAGTGCTAGAGATTCTCTGGGGTCGAGCTCTGGAAACACCATATATTTT. Residues: CSARDSLGSSSGNTIYF.

This clonotype was found a few times. This chain uses TRBV19 with TRBJ1-5; no firm D call. The V and J ends lost 5 bases and 4 bases respectively, with 6 bases between them. This CDR3 is built from 12 residues. Germline V gene sequence: CDR1 LNHDA, CDR2 SQIVND (reference sequence). In DNA, the CDR3 is TGTGCCAGTAGTCCGTTTAATCAGCCCCAGCATTTT. As protein: CASSPFNQPQHF. The full variable domain, with the rest looked up from reference TRBV19 and TRBJ1-5, is DGGITQSPKYLFRKEGQNVTLSCEQNLNHDAMYWYRQDPGQGLRLIYYSQIVNDFQKGDIAEGYSVSREKKESFPLTVTSAQKNPTAFYLCASSPFNQPQHFGDGTRLSIL.

This clonotype was counted between two and nine times. The chain joins TRBV5-1 to TRBJ1-1, with D tentatively TRBD1 (5 bases). V was pared by 4 bases and J by 3 bases, with 10 bases between. Germline V gene lookup returns CDR1 SGHRS and CDR2 YFSETQ. The CDR3 has 13 residues. CDR3 region: CASSLRQHTEAFF. The DNA of the CDR3 is TGCGCCAGCAGCCTCAGACAGCACACTGAAGCTTTCTTT.

The chain recombines TRBV28 with TRBJ2-1; either TRBD1 or TRBD2 may fit D (6 bases each). The CDR3 sequence is 14 residues long. The germline V gene encodes CDR1 MDHEN and CDR2 SYDVKM. V lost 4 bases and J lost 10, with 17 bases in between. Here the CDR3 reads CASSSHPRGVEQFF. As DNA, the CDR3 is TGTGCCAGCAGTTCGCACCCGAGGGGGGTGGAGCAGTTCTTC.

The table lists this clonotype with many counts. The rearrangement uses TRBV20-1 and TRBJ2-2; D is perhaps TRBD2 (5 bases). Trimming removed 0 bases at V and 6 bases at J, with 14 bases between. CDR1 DFQATT and CDR2 SNEGSKA come from the germline V gene (reference sequence). The CDR3 runs 15 residues. The CDR3 is CSARDPSGKAGELFF. The CDR3 nucleotides read TGCAGTGCTAGAGATCCGTCCGGGAAGGCCGGGGAGCTGTTTTTT.

This clonotype was counted ten times or more. Written as DNA, the CDR3 is TGTGCCAGCATTCCGCCCCAGGGTACCGACACAGGAGATACGCAGTATTTT. This translates into CASIPPQGTDTGDTQYF. V and J are TRBV6-2 or TRBV6-3 and TRBJ2-3, with TRBD1 as a possible D gene (5 bases). Germline values: CDR1 MNHEY, CDR2 SVGEGT. This CDR3 spans 17 amino acids. Between the trimmed V and J ends, which lost 7 bases and 5 bases, there was a span of 25 bases.

Many counts were recorded for this clonotype. The chain uses TRBV6-4 and TRBJ2-1; TRBD1 matches 9 bases. The V segment lost 7 bases and the J segment 5 bases; nucleotides outside the gene matches: 6. The CDR3 loop spans 14 amino acids. Germline CDR1 reads MRHNA; CDR2 reads SNTAGT. CDR3 coding DNA: TGTGCCAGCAAGGGACAGGGAGAGAACAATGAGCAGTTCTTC. This translates into CASKGQGENNEQFF.

This clonotype came up many times. CDR3 DNA: TGCGCCAGCAGCCTCGCCCAGGGACCTAAGGGGGAGACCCAGTACTTC. Protein sequence: CASSLAQGPKGETQYF. This chain joins TRBV5-1 and TRBJ2-5; D tentatively fits TRBD1 or TRBD2 (5 bases each). The CDR3 spans 16 residues. V shed 4 bases and J shed 5 bases, with 21 bases lying between them. Germline-derived CDR1 and CDR2 are SGHRS and YFSETQ.

This clonotype was seen repeatedly, ten times or more. The chain combines TRBV20-1 with TRBJ2-7, with D unresolved. Trimming pared 3 bases from V and 2 bases from J, leaving 11 bases between. The CDR3 contains 13 residues. Germline CDR1 reads DFQATT; CDR2 reads SNEGSKA (reference sequence). DNA for the CDR3: TGCAGTGCTAGGCTGGGCCATGCCTACGAGCAGTACTTC. This sequence encodes CSARLGHAYEQYF.

This clonotype was counted ten times or more. This chain connects TRBV20-1 to TRBJ2-2; TRBD2 matches 8 bases. V shed 4 bases and J 5 bases; nucleotides not matched to a gene: 9. From germline, CDR1 is DFQATT and CDR2 SNEGSKA (reference sequence). This CDR3 comprises 15 residues. DNA for the CDR3: TGCAGTGCTACCCGCGGGGGGACGGAGACCGGGGAGCTGTTTTTT. Protein sequence: CSATRGGTETGELFF.

The table lists this clonotype with a few counts. CDR3 DNA sequence: TGTGCCAGCAGTTTAGAGGAGCTGTTTTTT. This codes for CASSLEELFF. This chain links TRBV27 with TRBJ2-2; D unclear. CDR3 length equals 10 residues. The germline V gene encodes CDR1 MNHEY and CDR2 SMNVEV (reference sequence). The V and J ends lost 2 bases and 10 bases respectively, with 2 bases between them.

This clonotype was counted many times. This rearrangement joins TRBV28 to TRBJ1-3; TRBD1 agrees at 9 bases. J was trimmed by 3 bases and V by 5 bases; bases with no gene match: 5. Germline V gives CDR1 MDHEN, CDR2 SYDVKM. CDR3 size: 15 residues. CDR3: CASSPTGGGGNTIYF. DNA for the CDR3: TGTGCCAGCAGTCCCACAGGGGGCGGTGGAAACACCATATATTTT.

There are many counts of this clonotype. This chain joins TRBV6-2 or TRBV6-3 and TRBJ2-5; no clear D. CDR1 is MNHEY and CDR2 is SVGEGT in the germline V gene. This CDR3 spans 13 amino acids. The ends were cut back, 6 bases at V and 1 base at J, with 9 bases in the middle. This CDR3 is CASSSDFQETQYF. CDR3 bases: TGTGCCAGCAGCTCAGACTTCCAAGAGACCCAGTACTTC.

There are a few counts of this clonotype. The V call is TRBV6-6, the J call TRBJ1-5, with TRBD1 as a possible D gene (5 bases). Germline CDR1 and CDR2: MNHNY and SVGAGI (reference sequence). V was shortened by 2 bases and J by 9 bases, with 14 bases between the two germline ends. The CDR3 has 14 amino acids. For the CDR3, the DNA is TGTGCCAGCAGTTACAGGGACTTGGTTGGGCCCCAGCATTTT. Translating it yields CASSYRDLVGPQHF.

This rearrangement joins TRBV11-2 to TRBJ2-1; 9 bases are shared with TRBD1. Germline V lookup: CDR1 SGHAT, CDR2 FQNNGV. Losses at the gene ends were 5 bases for V and 6 bases for J; bases not matched to a gene: 11. This CDR3 is 16 amino acids long. CDR3 DNA: TGTGCCAGCAGCAAGACCGGGACAGGGCCCTCCAATGAGCAGTTCTTC. This sequence encodes CASSKTGTGPSNEQFF.

This clonotype was seen repeatedly, ten times or more. CDR3 sequence (DNA): TGCAGCGTTGACCGTACGACAGACAATGAGCAGTTCTTC. Its protein product is CSVDRTTDNEQFF. The gene calls are TRBV29-1 and TRBJ2-1, with D tentatively TRBD1 (5 bases). The germline V and J ends were trimmed by 3 bases and 5 bases, with 11 bases remaining between them. CDR1 is SQVTM and CDR2 is ANQGSEA in the germline V gene. The CDR3 length is 13 residues.

This clonotype was seen more than once but under ten times. The chain carries TRBV7-3 and TRBJ1-1; 9 bases match TRBD1. The trim removed 5 bases at V and 7 bases at J, leaving 5 bases unmatched. Germline loops: CDR1 SGHTA, CDR2 FQGTGA. This CDR3 contains 13 residues. The CDR3 DNA reads TGTGCCAGCAGCAGAGGACAGGGGAATGAAGCTTTCTTT. It codes for CASSRGQGNEAFF.

This clonotype was counted a few times. CDR3 loop: CASSLVGGGSVYEQYV. CDR3 nucleotide sequence: TGTGCCAGCAGCTTGGTGGGCGGGGGAAGTGTGTACGAGCAGTACGTC. The rearrangement joins TRBV5-4 to TRBJ2-7, with TRBD2 matching over 7 bases. V shed 0 bases and J 4 bases; nucleotides not matched to a gene: 10. Germline V gene sequence: CDR1 SGHNT, CDR2 YYREEE (reference sequence). The CDR3 has 16 amino acids.

This clonotype was seen at least ten times. The J gene is TRBJ2-3, the V gene TRBV14; 7 bases are a match to TRBD2. CDR3 length: 16 residues. The V gene's germline CDR1 is SGHDN and CDR2 FVKESK. Trimming at V came to 2 bases and at J to 2 bases, leaving 7 bases not matched to a gene. The CDR3 DNA sequence: TGTGCCAGCAGCCAATGGGCTAGCGGTTACACAGATACGCAGTATTTT. As protein: CASSQWASGYTDTQYF.

In its sample, this clonotype was seen a few times. The chain combines TRBV28 with TRBJ2-1; possible D gene TRBD1, 5 bases. The CDR3 has 12 amino acids. CDR1 MDHEN and CDR2 SYDVKM come from the germline V gene. V was cut by 6 bases and J by 7 bases, with 10 bases left in between. The DNA of the CDR3 is TGTGCCAGCAGCACTGGGGCTAATGAGCAGTTCTTC. Residues: CASSTGANEQFF.

This clonotype was seen many times. The gene calls are TRBV5-1 and TRBJ2-3; 14 nucleotides match TRBD2. Losses at the gene ends were 4 bases for V and 2 bases for J; bases not matched to a gene: 6. The length of the CDR3 is 17 residues. Germline V gives CDR1 SGHRS, CDR2 YFSETQ. CDR3 nucleotide sequence: TGCGCCAGCAGCCCGGGACTAGCGGGGGCCAACACAGATACGCAGTATTTT. Translated: CASSPGLAGANTDTQYF.

This clonotype was recorded at least ten times. V gene TRBV5-1 combines with J gene TRBJ2-2, with unresolved D. With 4 bases removed from V and 5 bases from J, the gap between germline ends came to 12 bases. The germline V gene encodes CDR1 SGHRS and CDR2 YFSETQ. The CDR3 is 14 residues long. The CDR3 sequence: CASSQLHLTGELFF. Here the CDR3 DNA reads TGCGCCAGCAGCCAGTTACATCTGACCGGGGAGCTGTTTTTT.

The chain employs TRBV30 and TRBJ2-4, with D tentatively TRBD1 or TRBD2 (5 bases each). The length of the CDR3 is 12 residues. Per germline, CDR1 GTSNPN and CDR2 SVGIG (reference sequence). This chain's CDR3 is CAATWDGVIQYF. The CDR3 coding sequence is TGTGCGGCCACTTGGGACGGGGTCATTCAGTACTTC.

This clonotype was observed a handful of times. The J gene is TRBJ2-1, the V gene TRBV6-5; 10 bases are shared with TRBD2. Trimming cost V 5 bases and J 7 bases; bases outside gene matches: 8. The germline gives CDR1 MNHEY, CDR2 SVGAGI. This CDR3 comprises 15 residues. DNA of the CDR3: TGTGCCAGCAGTAACATAGCGGGGGGTTCGAATGAGCAGTTCTTC. Amino acid sequence: CASSNIAGGSNEQFF.

This chain links TRBV5-1 with TRBJ2-1, with a weak D call TRBD2 (5 bases). From germline, CDR1 is SGHRS and CDR2 YFSETQ. CDR3 length: 16 amino acids. V was pared by 7 bases and J by 5 bases, with 22 bases between. CDR3 amino acids: CASRPTGGPTHNEQFF. CDR3 bases: TGCGCCAGCCGACCCACGGGCGGGCCCACACACAATGAGCAGTTCTTC.

This clonotype was seen many times. This rearrangement joins TRBV20-1 to TRBJ2-3; D is perhaps TRBD1 (6 bases). Germline assignment: CDR1 DFQATT and CDR2 SNEGSKA (reference sequence). Trimming took off 5 bases at V and 2 bases at J, with 17 bases between the two ends. CDR3 size: 15 residues. CDR3 bases: TGCAGTGCTCACCAGGGGCAGGGCCCCACAGATACGCAGTATTTT. Protein sequence: CSAHQGQGPTDTQYF.

This clonotype was picked up many times. This rearrangement joins TRBV5-6 to TRBJ1-6, with TRBD1 as a possible D gene (5 bases). V dropped 4 bases and J dropped 11 bases, with 16 bases sitting between them. The CDR3 length is 14 residues. CDR1 SGHDT and CDR2 YYEEEE come from the germline V gene. The CDR3 sequence is CASSPRGGGPPLHF. As DNA, the CDR3 is TGTGCCAGCAGCCCCCGTGGTGGGGGTCCACCCCTCCACTTT.

This clonotype was picked up many times. This rearrangement joins TRBV5-1 to TRBJ1-6; TRBD1 matches at 7 bases. The V gene end was trimmed by 7 bases and the J gene end by 11 bases; junction bases not matched to a gene: 12. CDR1 is SGHRS and CDR2 is YFSETQ in the germline V gene. The CDR3 runs 14 residues. The DNA for the CDR3 is TGCGCCAGCTTGGGACAGCCGTTTGAACCACCCCTCCACTTT. Its translation is CASLGQPFEPPLHF.

Ten or more counts support this clonotype. The chain joins TRBV20-1 to TRBJ2-5; the D gene could be TRBD1 or TRBD2 (5 bases each). CDR1 DFQATT and CDR2 SNEGSKA come from the germline V gene (reference sequence). The CDR3 sequence is 17 residues long. The V end was cut by 8 bases, the J end by 5 bases, with 30 bases between. The CDR3 nucleotides are TGCAGTCTCGCCTCTGACCCACACCGGGACCATACGGAGACCCAGTACTTC. Translating gives CSLASDPHRDHTETQYF.